This T cell receptor (beta chain) was sequenced in a study of identifying expanded T cells in peripheral blood. Collection occurred without any documented infections or immune events in donors. Using immunoSEQ multiplex PCR, the repertoire was profiled, and TCRdb retains in-frame clones only, with some absent. The sample yields tens of thousands of clones, more than 70% seen once. V lost 7 bases and J lost 0, with 14 bases in between. Germline V gives CDR1 SGHDT, CDR2 YYEEEE. The CDR3 runs to 14 residues. This rearrangement joins TRBV5-6 to TRBJ2-7, with D unresolved. The sample taken for sequencing was blood. The TCR comes from a person aged 18 to 70 in good health. Here the CDR3 reads CASADLTVSYEQYF. CDR3 in DNA: TGTGCCAGCGCCGACCTGACTGTCTCCTACGAGCAGTACTTC.